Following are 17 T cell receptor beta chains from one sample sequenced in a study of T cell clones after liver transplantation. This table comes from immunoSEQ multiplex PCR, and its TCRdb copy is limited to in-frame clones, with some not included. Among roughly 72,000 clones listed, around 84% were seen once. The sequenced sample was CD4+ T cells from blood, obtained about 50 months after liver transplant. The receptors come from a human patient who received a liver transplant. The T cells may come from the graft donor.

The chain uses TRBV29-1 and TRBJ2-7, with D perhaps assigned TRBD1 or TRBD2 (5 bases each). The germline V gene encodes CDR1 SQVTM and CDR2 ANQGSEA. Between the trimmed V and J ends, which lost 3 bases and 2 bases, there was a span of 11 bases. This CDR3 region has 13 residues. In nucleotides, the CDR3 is TGCAGCGTTGAGGGGGATAGGGCCTACGAGCAGTACTTC. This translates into CSVEGDRAYEQYF.

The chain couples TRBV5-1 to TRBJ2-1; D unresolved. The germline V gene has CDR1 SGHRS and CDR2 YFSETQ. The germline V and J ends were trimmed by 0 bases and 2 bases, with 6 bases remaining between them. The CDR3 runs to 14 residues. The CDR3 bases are TGCGCCAGCAGCTTGGACAGTCCCTACAATGAGCAGTTCTTC. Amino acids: CASSLDSPYNEQFF.

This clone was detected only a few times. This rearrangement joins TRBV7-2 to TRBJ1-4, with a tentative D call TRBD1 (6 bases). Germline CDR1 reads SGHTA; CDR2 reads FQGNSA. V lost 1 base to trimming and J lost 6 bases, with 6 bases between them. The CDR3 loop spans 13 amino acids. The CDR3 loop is CASSLGTDEKLFF. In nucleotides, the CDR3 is TGTGCCAGCAGCTTAGGGACAGATGAAAAACTGTTTTTT.

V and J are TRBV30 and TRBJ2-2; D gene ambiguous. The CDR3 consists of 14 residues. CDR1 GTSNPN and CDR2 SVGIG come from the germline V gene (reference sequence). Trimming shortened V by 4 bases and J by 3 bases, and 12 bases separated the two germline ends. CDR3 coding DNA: TGTGCCTGGATATCGGGCTCACACACCGGGGAGCTGTTTTTT. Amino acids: CAWISGSHTGELFF. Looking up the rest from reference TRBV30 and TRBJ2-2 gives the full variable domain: SQTIHQWPATLVQPVGSPLSLECTVEGTSNPNLYWYRQAAGRGLQLLFYSVGIGQISSEVPQNLSASRPQDRQFILSSKKLLLSDSGFYLCAWISGSHTGELFFGEGSRLTVL.

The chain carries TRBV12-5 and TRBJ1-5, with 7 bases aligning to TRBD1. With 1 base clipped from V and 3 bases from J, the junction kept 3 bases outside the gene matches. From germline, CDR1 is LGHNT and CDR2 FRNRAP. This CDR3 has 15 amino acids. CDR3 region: CASGLETGNNQPQHF. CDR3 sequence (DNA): TGTGCTAGTGGTTTGGAGACAGGGAACAATCAGCCCCAGCATTTT.

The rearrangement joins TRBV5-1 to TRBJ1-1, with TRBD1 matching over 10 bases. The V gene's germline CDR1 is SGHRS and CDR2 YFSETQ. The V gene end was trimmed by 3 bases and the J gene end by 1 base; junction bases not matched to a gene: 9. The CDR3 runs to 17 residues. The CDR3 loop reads CASSSRDRGVGNTEAFF. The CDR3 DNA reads TGCGCCAGCAGCTCAAGGGACAGGGGAGTGGGGAACACTGAAGCTTTCTTT.

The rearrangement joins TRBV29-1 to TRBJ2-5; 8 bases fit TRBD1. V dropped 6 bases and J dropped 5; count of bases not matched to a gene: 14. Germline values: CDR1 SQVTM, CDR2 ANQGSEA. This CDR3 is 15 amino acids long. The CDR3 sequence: CSVGDTGGSYETQYF. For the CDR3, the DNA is TGCAGCGTCGGGGATACAGGGGGTTCGTACGAGACCCAGTACTTC.

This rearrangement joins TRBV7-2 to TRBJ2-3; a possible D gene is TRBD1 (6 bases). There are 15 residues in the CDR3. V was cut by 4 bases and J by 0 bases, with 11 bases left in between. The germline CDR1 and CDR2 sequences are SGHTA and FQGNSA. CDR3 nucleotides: TGTGCCAGCAGCTCAGGAGGACAGAGCACAGATACGCAGTATTTT. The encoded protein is CASSSGGQSTDTQYF.

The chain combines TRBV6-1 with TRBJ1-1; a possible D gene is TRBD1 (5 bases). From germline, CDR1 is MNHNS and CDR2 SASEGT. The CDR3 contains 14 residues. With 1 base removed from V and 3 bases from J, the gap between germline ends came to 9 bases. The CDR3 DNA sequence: TGTGCCAGCAGTGAAGGGCGACAGTACACTGAAGCTTTCTTT. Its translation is CASSEGRQYTEAFF.

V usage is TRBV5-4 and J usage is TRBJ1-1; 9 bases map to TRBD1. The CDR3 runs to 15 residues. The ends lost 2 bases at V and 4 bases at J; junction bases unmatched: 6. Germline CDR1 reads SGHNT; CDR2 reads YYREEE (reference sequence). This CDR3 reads CASSFTGGASTEAFF. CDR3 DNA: TGTGCCAGCAGCTTTACAGGGGGCGCGAGCACTGAAGCTTTCTTT.

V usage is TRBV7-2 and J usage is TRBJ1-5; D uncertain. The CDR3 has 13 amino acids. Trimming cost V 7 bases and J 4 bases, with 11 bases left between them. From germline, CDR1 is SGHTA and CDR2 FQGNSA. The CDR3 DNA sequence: TGTGCCAGCACCTTGGAGCCGAATCAGCCCCAGCATTTT. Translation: CASTLEPNQPQHF.

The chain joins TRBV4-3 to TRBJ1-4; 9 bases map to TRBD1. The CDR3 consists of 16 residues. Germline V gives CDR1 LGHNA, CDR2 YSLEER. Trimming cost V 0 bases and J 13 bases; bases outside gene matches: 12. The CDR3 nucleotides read TGCGCCAGCAGCCAAGAAGTGGGGACAGGGAGGATGGTACTGTTTTTT. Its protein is CASSQEVGTGRMVLFF.

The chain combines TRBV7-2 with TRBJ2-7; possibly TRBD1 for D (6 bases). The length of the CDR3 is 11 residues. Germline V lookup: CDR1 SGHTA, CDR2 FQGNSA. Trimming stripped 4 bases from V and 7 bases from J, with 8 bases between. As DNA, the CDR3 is TGTGCCAGCAGCTCCCAGGGGGAGCAGTACTTC. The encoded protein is CASSSQGEQYF.

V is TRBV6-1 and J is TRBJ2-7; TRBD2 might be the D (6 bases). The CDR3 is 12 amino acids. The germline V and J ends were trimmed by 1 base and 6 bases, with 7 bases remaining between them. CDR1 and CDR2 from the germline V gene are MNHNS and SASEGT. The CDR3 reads CASSEGTIEQYF. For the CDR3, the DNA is TGTGCCAGCAGTGAAGGGACTATCGAGCAGTACTTC.

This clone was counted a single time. As DNA, the CDR3 is TGTGCCAGCAGCCAAGTTAGACAGGGCACCGGGGAGCTGTTTTTT. Protein product: CASSQVRQGTGELFF. The chain carries TRBV4-2 and TRBJ2-2; 7 positions agree with TRBD1. The CDR3 sequence is 15 residues long. Unmatched junction bases numbered 3, after V lost 1 base and J lost 4 bases. CDR1 and CDR2 (germline): LGHNA, YNFKEQ.

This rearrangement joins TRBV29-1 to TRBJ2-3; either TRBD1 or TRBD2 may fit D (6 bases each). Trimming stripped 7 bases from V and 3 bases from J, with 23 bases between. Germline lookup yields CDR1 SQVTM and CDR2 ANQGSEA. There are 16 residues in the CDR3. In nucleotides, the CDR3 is TGCAGCGCCTTGCGGGACATCACGAGGGTGACAGATACGCAGTATTTT. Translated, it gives CSALRDITRVTDTQYF.

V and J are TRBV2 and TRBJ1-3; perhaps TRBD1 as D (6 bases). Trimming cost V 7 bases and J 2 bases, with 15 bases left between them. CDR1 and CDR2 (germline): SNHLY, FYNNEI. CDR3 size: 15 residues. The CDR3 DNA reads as TGTGCCAGCACCCAAGGAGGGACAACTGGAAACACCATATATTTT. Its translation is CASTQGGTTGNTIYF.